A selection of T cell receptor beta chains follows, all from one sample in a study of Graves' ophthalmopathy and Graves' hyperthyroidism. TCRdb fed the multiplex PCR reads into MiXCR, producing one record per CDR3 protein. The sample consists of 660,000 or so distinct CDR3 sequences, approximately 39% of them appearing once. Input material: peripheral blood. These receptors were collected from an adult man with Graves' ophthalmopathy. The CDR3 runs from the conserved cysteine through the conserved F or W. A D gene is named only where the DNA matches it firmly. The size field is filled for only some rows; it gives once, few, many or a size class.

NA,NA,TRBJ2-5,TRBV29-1,TGCAGCGTTTCCGGGACACCTCAGAAAGAGACCCAGTACTTC,CSVSGTPQKETQYF
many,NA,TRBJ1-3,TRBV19,TGTGCCAGTAGGTTCCATACCTCTGGAAACACCATATATTTT,CASRFHTSGNTIYF
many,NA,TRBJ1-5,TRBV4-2,TGTGCCAGCAGCCAAGATTCGGACGCTCAGCCCCAGCATTTT,CASSQDSDAQPQHF
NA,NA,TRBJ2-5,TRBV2,TGTGCCAGCAGTGAAGGTTGGCAAGAAGAGACCCAGTACTTC,CASSEGWQEETQYF
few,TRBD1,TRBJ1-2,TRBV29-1,TGCAGCTTAGACGGCGGCAGGGGGCATGGCTACACCTTC,CSLDGGRGHGYTF
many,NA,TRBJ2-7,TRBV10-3,TGTGCCATCAGTGGGGAAACCTACGAGCAGTACTTC,CAISGETYEQYF
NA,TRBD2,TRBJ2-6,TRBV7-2,TGTGCCAGCAGCTTACTAAGCGGGAGTTCTGGGGCCAACGTCCTGACTTTC,CASSLLSGSSGANVLTF
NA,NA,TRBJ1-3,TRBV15,TGTGCCACCAGCAGAGATTCTGTCAGCAGCTCCTCTGGAAACACCATATATTTT,CATSRDSVSSSSGNTIYF
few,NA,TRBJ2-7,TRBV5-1,TGCGCCAGCAGCCCGGGTGGGACAGCGGGCCAATCCTACGAGCAGTACTTC,CASSPGGTAGQSYEQYF
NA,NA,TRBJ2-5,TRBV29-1,TGCAGCGTCTCTGGGAGACAGGTCCAAGAGACCCAGTACTTC,CSVSGRQVQETQYF
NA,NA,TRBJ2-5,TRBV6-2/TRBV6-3,TGTGCCAGCAGCTTGGGACCTCTGCCCCAGTACTTC,CASSLGPLPQYF
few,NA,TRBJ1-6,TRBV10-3,TGTGCCACTGGGGGGGGGGGCTATTCACCCCTCCACTTT,CATGGGGYSPLHF
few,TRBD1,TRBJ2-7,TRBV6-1,TGTGCCAGCAGAGGACAGGGGCAGGGTTCTTACGAGCAGTACTTC,CASRGQGQGSYEQYF
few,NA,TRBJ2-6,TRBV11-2,TGTGCCAGCAGTCCCGCCGTGGGCTCTGGGGCCAACGTCCTGACTTTC,CASSPAVGSGANVLTF
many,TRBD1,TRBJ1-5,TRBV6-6,TGTGCCAGCAGAACTACAGGGGTTGAGCCCCAGCATTTT,CASRTTGVEPQHF
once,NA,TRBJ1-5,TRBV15,TGTGCCACCAGCAGCAGGGCAAACCAGCCCCAGCATTTT,CATSSRANQPQHF
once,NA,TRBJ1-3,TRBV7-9,TGTGCCAGCAGCTTAGGTAGCGGCCAAGAGACCATATATTTT,CASSLGSGQETIYF
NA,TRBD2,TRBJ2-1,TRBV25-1,TGTGCCAGCAGTGGCACGGGACTAACTCAGGAGCAGTTCTTC,CASSGTGLTQEQFF
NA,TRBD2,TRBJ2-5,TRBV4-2,TGTGCCAGCAGCCAGGTGGTAAGCGGGAAAGAGACCCAGTACTTC,CASSQVVSGKETQYF
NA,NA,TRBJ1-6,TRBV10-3,TGTGCCATCAGTGCTAGAGGCAGGGACGGGAATAATTCACCCCTCCACTTT,CAISARGRDGNNSPLHF
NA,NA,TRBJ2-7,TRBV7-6,TGTGCCAGCAGCTTAAATAGCGGACAGAGTTCCGAGCAGTACTTC,CASSLNSGQSSEQYF
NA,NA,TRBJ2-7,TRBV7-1,TGTGCCAGCAGCTCATCACCCCGGAGACAGGTATACGAGCAGTACTTC,CASSSSPRRQVYEQYF
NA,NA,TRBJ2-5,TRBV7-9,TGTGCCAGCTCACCAAGTCCCGGGACAACCCAAGAGACCCAGTACTTC,CASSPSPGTTQETQYF
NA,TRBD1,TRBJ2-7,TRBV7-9,TGTGCCAGCAGCCTCCTAGGACAGGGTGCGTACGAGCAGTACTTC,CASSLLGQGAYEQYF
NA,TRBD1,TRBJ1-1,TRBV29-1,TGCAGCGTTGAACGGACAGGTTTTGGCACTGAAGCTTTCTTT,CSVERTGFGTEAFF
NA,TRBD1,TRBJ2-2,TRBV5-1,TGCGCCAGCAGCCCGAAATTGACAGGGGAATCGAACACCGGGGAGCTGTTTTTT,CASSPKLTGESNTGELFF
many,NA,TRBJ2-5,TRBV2,TGTGCCAGCAGTGAAGTCCCAGAATTAGAGACCCAGTACTTC,CASSEVPELETQYF
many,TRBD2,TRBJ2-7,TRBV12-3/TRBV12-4,TGTGCCAGCAGTTTCGGGTGGGAGGGCCGGTACGAGCAGTACTTC,CASSFGWEGRYEQYF
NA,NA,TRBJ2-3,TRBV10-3,TGTGCCATCAGTGAGTCGGGAAGCACAGATACGCAGTATTTT,CAISESGSTDTQYF
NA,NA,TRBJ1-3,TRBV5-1,TGCGCCAGCAGCCGGGGTGGGGGACGCGGAAACACCATATATTTT,CASSRGGGRGNTIYF
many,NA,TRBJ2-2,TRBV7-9,TGTGCCAGCAGCTTAAGGAACAGGCCGACCAACACCGGGGAGCTGTTTTTT,CASSLRNRPTNTGELFF
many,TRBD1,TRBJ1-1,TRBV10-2,TGCGCCAGCAGTGAAGGACAGGGTGGAACTGAAGCTTTCTTT,CASSEGQGGTEAFF
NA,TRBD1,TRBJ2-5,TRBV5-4,TGTGCCAGCAGCTGGAGGACAGGGGGCCAGACCCAGCACTTC,CASSWRTGGQTQHF
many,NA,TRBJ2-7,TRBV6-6,TGTGCCAGCAGTGAAGAGCCCAGGAGCTACGAGCAGTACTTC,CASSEEPRSYEQYF
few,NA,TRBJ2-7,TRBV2,TGTGCCAGCAGTTTGTCCAGGGCCCACTACGAGCAGTACTTC,CASSLSRAHYEQYF
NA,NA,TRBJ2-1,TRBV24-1,TGTGCCACCAGTGATTTGGTCAGGGATAATGAGCAGTTCTTC,CATSDLVRDNEQFF
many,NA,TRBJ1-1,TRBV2,TGTGCCAGCCCGGCGGAATTTGTGACAGGCATGAACACTGAAGCTTTCTTT,CASPAEFVTGMNTEAFF
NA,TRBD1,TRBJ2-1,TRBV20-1,TGCAGTGCCGACTCGACAGGGGGCGGGAATGAGCAGTTCTTC,CSADSTGGGNEQFF
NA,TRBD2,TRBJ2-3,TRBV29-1,TGCAGCGTTGAAGGCCTAGCGGGACTGAGCACAGATACGCAGTATTTT,CSVEGLAGLSTDTQYF
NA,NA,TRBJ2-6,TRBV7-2,TGTGCCAGCGGAAGGATGGCCTACGTCCTGACTTTC,CASGRMAYVLTF
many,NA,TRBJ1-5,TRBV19,TGTGCCAGTAGTATTGAGGAGGTCGCTCAGCCCCAGCATTTT,CASSIEEVAQPQHF
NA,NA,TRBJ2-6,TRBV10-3,TGTGCCAGCGTCGGACAGGGGGCCAACGTCCTGACTTTC,CASVGQGANVLTF
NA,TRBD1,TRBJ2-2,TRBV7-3,TGTGCCAGCAGCTTAGATTATCGGACAGGGCTCACCGGGGAGCTGTTTTTT,CASSLDYRTGLTGELFF
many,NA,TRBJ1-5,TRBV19,TGTGCCAGTAGTAAGGAGATCAATCAGCCCCAGCATTTT,CASSKEINQPQHF
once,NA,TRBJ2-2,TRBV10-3,TGTGCCATCAGTGAGTCGGCAGGGGGTAGCGGGCGTACCGGGGAGCTGTTTTTT,CAISESAGGSGRTGELFF